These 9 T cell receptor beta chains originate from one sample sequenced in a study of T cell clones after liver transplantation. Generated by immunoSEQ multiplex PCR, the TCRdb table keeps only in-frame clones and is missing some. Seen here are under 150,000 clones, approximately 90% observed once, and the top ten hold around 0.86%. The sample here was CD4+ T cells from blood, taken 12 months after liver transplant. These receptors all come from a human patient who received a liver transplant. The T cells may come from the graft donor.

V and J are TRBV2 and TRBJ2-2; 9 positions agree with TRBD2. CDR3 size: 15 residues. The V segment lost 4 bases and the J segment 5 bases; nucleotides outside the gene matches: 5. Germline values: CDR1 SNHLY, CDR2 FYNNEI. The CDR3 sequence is CASSVLAGQTGELFF. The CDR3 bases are TGTGCCAGCAGTGTCCTAGCGGGACAAACCGGGGAGCTGTTTTTT.

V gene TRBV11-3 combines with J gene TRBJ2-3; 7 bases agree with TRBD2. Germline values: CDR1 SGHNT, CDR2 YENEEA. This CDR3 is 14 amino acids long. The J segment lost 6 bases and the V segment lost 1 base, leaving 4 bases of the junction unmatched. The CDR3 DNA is TGTGCCAGCAGCTTAGTCGGGGGAGGGGATACGCAGTATTTT. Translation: CASSLVGGGDTQYF. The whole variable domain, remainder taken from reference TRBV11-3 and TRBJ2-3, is EAGVVQSPRYKIIEKKQPVAFWCNPISGHNTLYWYLQNLGQGPELLIRYENEEAVDDSQLPKDRFSAERLKGVDSTLKIQPAELGDSAVYLCASSLVGGGDTQYFGPGTRLTVL.

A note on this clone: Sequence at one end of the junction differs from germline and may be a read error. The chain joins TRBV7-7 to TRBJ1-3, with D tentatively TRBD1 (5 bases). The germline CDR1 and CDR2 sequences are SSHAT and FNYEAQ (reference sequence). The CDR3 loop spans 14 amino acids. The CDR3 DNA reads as TGTGCTAGCAGCCCCGGGACCTCTGGAAACACCATATATTTT. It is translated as CASSPGTSGNTIYF.

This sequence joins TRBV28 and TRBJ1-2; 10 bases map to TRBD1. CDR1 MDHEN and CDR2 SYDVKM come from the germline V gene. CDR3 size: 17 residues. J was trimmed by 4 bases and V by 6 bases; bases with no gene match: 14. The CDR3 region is CASRSGTGVGGAYGYTF. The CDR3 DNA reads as TGTGCCAGCAGATCCGGGACAGGGGTTGGCGGTGCCTATGGCTACACCTTC.

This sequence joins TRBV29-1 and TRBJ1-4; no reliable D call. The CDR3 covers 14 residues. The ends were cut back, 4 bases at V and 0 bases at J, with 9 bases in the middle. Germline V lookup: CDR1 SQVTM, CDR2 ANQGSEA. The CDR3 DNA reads TGCAGCGTTGTGGAGGATACAACTAATGAAAAACTGTTTTTT. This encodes CSVVEDTTNEKLFF.

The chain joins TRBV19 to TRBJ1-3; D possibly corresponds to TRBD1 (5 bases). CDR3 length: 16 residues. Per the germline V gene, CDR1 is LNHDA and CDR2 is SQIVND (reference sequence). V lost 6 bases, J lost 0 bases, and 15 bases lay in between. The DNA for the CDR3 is TGTGCCAGTAGGGGAGTCCCGGGACTCTCTGGAAACACCATATATTTT. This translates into CASRGVPGLSGNTIYF.

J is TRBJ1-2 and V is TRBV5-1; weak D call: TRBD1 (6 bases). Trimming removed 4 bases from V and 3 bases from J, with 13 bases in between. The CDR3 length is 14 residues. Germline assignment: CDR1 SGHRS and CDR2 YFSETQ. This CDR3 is CASSPGTRDYGYTF. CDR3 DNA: TGCGCCAGCAGCCCCGGGACAAGGGACTATGGCTACACCTTC. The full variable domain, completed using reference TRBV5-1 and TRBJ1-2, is KAGVTQTPRYLIKTRGQQVTLSCSPISGHRSVSWYQQTPGQGLQFLFEYFSETQRNKGNFPGRFSGRQFSNSRSEMNVSTLELGDSALYLCASSPGTRDYGYTFGSGTRLTVV.

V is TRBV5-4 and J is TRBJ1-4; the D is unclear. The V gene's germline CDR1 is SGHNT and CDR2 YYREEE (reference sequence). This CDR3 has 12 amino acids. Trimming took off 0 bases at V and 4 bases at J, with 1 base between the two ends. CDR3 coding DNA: TGTGCCAGCAGCTTGGGTAATGAAAAACTGTTTTTT. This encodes CASSLGNEKLFF.

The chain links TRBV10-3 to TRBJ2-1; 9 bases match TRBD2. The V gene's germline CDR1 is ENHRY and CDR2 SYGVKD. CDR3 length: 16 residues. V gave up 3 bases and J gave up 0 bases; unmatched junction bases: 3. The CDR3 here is CAISELAGDSYNEQFF. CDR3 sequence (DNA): TGTGCCATCAGTGAATTAGCGGGAGACTCCTACAATGAGCAGTTCTTC.